Detailed here is one TCR beta chain. Its antigen is not known. In TCRdb, the reads were re-called with MiXCR into one record per CDR3 protein. The sample yields around 430,000 distinct CDR3 sequences, about 42% seen once. This sample was taken from a study of T cell repertoires in cytomegalovirus infection. Study-level information: Recently identified HLA-C-restricted CMV epitopes and well-studied HLA-B-restricted CMV epitopes were used by the study. Public TCR beta signatures indicated both CMV infection and matching HLA type.

Findings and limits, study-wide: Ex vivo responses were dominated by HLA-C-restricted CMV-specific TCR beta clonotypes. There were carriers of CMV plus the relevant HLA, and cumulative public TCR beta family frequency identified them.

The junction had 17 bases not matched to a gene; V was cut back by 7 bases and J by 8 bases. Germline V gene sequence: CDR1 MNHEY, CDR2 SVGEGT. The CDR3 runs to 17 residues. The sequences come from cultured PBMCs, collected from culture after CMV antigen stimulation. The V call is TRBV6-2 or TRBV6-3, the J call TRBJ2-1; the match to TRBD2 covers 10 bases. The source of this sequence is a human donor in good health (CMV status not recorded). Some clones in this sample may be carry-over from other donors' samples. The CDR3 nucleotides are TGTGCCAGCACCAAACTAGCGGGACTCCTCAGCCGGGATGAGCAGTTCTTC. It encodes CASTKLAGLLSRDEQFF.